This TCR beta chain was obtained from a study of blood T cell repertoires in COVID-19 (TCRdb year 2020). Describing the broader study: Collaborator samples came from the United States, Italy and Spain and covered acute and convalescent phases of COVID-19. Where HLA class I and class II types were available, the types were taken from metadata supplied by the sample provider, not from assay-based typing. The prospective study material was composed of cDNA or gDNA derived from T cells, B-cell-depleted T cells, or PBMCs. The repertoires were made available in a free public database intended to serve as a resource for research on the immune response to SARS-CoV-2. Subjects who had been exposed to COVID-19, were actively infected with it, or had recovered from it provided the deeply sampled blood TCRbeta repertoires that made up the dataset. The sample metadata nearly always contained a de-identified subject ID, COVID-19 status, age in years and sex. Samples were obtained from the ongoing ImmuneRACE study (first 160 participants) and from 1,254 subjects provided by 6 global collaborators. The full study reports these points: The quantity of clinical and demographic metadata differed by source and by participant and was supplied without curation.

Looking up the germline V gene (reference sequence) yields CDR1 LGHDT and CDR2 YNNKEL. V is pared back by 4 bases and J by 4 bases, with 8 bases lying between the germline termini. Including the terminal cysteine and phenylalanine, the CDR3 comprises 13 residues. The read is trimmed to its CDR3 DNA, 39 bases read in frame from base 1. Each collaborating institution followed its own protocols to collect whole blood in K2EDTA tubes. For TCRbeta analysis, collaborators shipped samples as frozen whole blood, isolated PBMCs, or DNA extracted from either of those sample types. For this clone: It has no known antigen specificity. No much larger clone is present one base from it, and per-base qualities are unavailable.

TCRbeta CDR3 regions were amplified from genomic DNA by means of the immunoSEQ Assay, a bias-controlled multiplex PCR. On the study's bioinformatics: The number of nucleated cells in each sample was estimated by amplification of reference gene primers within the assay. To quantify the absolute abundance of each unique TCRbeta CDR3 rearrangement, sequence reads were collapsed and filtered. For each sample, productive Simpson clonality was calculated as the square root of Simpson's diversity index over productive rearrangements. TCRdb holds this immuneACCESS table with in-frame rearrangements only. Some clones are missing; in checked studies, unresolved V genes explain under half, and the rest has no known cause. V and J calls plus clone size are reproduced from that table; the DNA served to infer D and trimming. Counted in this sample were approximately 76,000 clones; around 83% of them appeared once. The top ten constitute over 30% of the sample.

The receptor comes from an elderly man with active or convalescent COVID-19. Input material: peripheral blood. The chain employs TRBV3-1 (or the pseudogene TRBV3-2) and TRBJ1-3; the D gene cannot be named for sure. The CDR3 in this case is CASSPGSGNTIYF. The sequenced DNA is TGTGCCAGCAGCCCCGGGTCGGGAAACACCATATATTTT.